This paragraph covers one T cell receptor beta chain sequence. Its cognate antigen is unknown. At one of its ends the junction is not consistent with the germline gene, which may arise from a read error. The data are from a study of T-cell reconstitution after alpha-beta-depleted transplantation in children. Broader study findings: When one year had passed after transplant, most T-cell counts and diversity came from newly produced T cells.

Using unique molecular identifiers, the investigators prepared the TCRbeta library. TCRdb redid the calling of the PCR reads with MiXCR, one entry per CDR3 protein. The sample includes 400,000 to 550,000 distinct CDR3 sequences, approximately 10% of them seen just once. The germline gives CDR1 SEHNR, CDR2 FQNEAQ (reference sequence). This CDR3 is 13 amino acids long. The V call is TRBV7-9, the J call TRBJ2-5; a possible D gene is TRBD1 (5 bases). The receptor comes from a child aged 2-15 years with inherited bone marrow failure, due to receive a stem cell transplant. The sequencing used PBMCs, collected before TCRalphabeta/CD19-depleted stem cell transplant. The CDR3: CASSHGASETHYF. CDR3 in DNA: TGTGCCAGCAGCCATGGGGCGTCCGAGACCCATTACTTC.